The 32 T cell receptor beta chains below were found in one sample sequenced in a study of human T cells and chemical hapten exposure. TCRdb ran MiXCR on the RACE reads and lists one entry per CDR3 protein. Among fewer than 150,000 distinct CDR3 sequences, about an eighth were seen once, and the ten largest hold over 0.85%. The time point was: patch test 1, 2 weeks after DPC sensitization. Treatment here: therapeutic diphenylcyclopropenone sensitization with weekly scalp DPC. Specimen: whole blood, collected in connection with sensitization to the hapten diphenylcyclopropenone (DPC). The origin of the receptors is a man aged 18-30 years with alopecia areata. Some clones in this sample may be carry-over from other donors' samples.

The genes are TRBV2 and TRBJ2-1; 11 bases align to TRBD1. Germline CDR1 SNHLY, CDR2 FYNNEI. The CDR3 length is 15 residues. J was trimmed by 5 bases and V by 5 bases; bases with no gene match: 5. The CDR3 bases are TGTGCCAGCAGTAGGGACAGGGGGAAGAACAATGAGCAGTTCTTC. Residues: CASSRDRGKNNEQFF.

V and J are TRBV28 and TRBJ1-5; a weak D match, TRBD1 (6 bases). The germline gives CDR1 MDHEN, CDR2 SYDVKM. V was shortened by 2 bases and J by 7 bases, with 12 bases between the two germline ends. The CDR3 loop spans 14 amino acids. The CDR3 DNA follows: TGTGCCAGCAGTTTACGGGGGGCGCACCAGCCCCAGCATTTT. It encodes CASSLRGAHQPQHF. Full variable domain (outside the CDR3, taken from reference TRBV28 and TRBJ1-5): DVKVTQSSRYLVKRTGEKVFLECVQDMDHENMFWYRQDPGLGLRLIYFSYDVKMKEKGDIPEGYSVSREKKERFSLILESASTNQTSMYLCASSLRGAHQPQHFGDGTRLSIL.

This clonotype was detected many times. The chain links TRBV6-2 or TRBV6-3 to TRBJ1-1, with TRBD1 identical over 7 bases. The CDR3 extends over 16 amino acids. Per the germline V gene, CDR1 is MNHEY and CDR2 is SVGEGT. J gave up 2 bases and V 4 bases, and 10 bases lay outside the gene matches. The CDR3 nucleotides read TGTGCCAGCAGTTCCCCTAGGACAGGAGCCAACACTGAAGCTTTCTTT. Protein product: CASSSPRTGANTEAFF.

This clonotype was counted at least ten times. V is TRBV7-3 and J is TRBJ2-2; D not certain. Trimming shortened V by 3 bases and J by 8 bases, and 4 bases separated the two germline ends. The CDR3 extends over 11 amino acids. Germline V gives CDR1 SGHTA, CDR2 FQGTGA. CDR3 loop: CASSFGGELFF. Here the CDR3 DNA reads TGTGCCAGCAGCTTCGGAGGGGAGCTGTTTTTT.

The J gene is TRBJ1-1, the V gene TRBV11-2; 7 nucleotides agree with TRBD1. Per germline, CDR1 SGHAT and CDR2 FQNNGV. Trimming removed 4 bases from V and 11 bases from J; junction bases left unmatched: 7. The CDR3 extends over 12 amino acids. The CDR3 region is CASSSTGVRAFF. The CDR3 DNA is TGTGCCAGCAGCTCAACAGGGGTGAGGGCTTTCTTT.

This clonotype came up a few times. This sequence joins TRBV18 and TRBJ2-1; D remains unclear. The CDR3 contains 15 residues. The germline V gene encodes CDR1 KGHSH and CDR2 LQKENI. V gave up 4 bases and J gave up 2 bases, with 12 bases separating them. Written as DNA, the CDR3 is TGTGCCAGCTCACTTATGAGTGGTCCCTACAATGAGCAGTTCTTC. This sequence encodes CASSLMSGPYNEQFF.

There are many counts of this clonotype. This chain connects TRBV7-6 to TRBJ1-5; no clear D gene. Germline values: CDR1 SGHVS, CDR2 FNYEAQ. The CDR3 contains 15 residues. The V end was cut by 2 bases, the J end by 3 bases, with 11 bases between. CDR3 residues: CASSLTRDFNQPQHF. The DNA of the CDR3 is TGTGCCAGCAGCTTAACCCGGGATTTCAATCAGCCCCAGCATTTT.

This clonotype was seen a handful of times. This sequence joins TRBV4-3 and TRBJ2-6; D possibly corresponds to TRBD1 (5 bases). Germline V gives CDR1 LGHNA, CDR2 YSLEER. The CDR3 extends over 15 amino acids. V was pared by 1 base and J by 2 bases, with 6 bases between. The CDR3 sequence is CASSQAGTGANVLTF. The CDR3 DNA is TGCGCCAGCAGCCAAGCAGGGACTGGGGCCAACGTCCTGACTTTC.

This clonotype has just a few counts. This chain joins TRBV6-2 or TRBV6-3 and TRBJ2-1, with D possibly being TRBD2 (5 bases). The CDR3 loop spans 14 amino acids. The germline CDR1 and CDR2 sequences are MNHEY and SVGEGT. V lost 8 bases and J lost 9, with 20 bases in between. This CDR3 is CASSVGSPSTEQFF. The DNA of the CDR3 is TGTGCCAGCTCTGTGGGGAGCCCTTCCACTGAGCAGTTCTTC.

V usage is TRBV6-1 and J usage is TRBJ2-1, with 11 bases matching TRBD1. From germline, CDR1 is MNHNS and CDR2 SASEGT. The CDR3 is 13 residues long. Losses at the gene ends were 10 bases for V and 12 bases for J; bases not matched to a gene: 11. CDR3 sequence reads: CATAPGQGGGQFF. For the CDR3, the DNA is TGTGCCACCGCCCCGGGACAGGGGGGTGGGCAGTTCTTC.

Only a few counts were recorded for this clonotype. The CDR3 sequence is CASSHLQGPLNTEAFF. DNA of the CDR3: TGTGCCAGCAGCCATCTTCAGGGACCGTTGAACACTGAAGCTTTCTTT. V and J are TRBV11-2 and TRBJ1-1, with a weak D call TRBD1 (5 bases). The germline gives CDR1 SGHAT, CDR2 FQNNGV. V was pared by 5 bases and J by 0 bases, with 16 bases between. The CDR3 is 16 amino acids.

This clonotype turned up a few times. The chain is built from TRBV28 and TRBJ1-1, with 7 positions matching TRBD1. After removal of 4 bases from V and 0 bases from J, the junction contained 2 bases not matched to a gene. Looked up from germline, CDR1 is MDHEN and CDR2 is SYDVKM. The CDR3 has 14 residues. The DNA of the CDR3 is TGTGCCAGCAGTTCCGGACAGGTGAACACTGAAGCTTTCTTT. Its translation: CASSSGQVNTEAFF.

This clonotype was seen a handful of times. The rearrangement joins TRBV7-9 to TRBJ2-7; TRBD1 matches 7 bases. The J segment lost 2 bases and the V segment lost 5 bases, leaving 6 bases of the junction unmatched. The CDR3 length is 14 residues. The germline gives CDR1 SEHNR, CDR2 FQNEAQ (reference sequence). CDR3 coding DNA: TGTGCCAGCAGCGAAACAGGGGCGGCCTACGAGCAGTACGTC. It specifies CASSETGAAYEQYV.

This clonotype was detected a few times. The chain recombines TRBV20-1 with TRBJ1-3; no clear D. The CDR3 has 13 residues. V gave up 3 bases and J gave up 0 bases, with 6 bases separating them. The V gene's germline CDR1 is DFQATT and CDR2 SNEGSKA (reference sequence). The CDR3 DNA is TGCAGTGCTAGTGCGGGCTCTGGAAACACCATATATTTT. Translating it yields CSASAGSGNTIYF.

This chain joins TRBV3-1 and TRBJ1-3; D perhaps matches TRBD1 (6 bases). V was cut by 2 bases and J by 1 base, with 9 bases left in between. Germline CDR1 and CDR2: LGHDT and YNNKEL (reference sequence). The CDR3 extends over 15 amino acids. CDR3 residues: CASSQPQGSGNTIYF. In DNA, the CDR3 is TGTGCCAGCAGCCAACCACAGGGTTCTGGAAACACCATATATTTT. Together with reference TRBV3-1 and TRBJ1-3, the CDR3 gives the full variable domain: DTAVSQTPKYLVTQMGNDKSIKCEQNLGHDTMYWYKQDSKKFLKIMFSYNNKELIINETVPNRFSPKSPDKAHLNLHINSLELGDSAVYFCASSQPQGSGNTIYFGEGSWLTVV.

The chain's CDR3 is CASSLGAGAYSNQPQHF. DNA of the CDR3: TGTGCCAGCAGTTTAGGCGCAGGTGCATATAGCAATCAGCCCCAGCATTTT. The V gene is TRBV12-3 or TRBV12-4, the J gene TRBJ1-5; no firm D call. Between the trimmed V and J ends, which lost 1 base and 0 bases, there was a span of 13 bases. CDR3 length: 17 residues.

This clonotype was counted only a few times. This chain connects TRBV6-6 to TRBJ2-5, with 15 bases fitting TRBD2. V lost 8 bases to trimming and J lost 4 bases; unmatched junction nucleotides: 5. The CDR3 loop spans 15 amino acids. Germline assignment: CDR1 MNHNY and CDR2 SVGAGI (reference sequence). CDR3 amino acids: CASGLAGGLRETQYF. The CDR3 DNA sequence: TGTGCCAGCGGACTAGCGGGGGGGCTACGAGAGACCCAGTACTTC.

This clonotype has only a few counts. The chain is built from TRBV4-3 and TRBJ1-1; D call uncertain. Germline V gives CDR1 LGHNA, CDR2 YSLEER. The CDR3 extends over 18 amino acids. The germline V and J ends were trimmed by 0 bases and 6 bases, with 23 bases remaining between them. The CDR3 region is CASSQDRSRSGRNSEAFF. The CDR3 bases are TGCGCCAGCAGCCAAGATAGGAGTCGGAGCGGGCGTAACTCTGAAGCTTTCTTT.

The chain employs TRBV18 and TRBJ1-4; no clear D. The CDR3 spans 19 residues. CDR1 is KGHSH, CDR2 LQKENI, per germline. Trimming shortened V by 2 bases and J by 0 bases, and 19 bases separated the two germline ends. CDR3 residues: CASSPLTARLTTTNEKLFF. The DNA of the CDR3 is TGTGCCAGCTCACCATTAACAGCCCGACTGACGACAACTAATGAAAAACTGTTTTTT.

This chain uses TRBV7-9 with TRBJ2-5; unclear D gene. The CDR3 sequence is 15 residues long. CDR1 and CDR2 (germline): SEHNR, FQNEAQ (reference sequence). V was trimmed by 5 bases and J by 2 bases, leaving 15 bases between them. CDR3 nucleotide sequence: TGTGCCAGCAGCCCGAGTAACGGTTTACAAGAGACCCAGTACTTC. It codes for CASSPSNGLQETQYF.

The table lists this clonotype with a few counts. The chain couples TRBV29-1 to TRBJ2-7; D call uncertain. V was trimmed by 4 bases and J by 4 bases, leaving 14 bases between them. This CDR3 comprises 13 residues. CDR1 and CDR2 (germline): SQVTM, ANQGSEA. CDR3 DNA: TGCAGCGTTGCGCCAGAACTCACTTACGAGCAGTACTTC. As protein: CSVAPELTYEQYF.

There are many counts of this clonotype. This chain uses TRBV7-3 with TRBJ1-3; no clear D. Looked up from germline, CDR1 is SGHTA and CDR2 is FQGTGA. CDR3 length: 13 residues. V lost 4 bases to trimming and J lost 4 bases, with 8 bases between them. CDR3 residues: CASSSGLGNTIYF. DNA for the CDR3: TGTGCCAGCAGCTCAGGACTAGGAAACACCATATATTTT.

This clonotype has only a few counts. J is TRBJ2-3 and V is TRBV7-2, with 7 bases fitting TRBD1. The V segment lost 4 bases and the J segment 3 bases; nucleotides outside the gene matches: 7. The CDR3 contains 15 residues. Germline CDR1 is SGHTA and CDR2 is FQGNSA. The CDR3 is CASSSQTGFTDTQYF. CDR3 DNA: TGTGCCAGCAGCTCTCAGACAGGGTTTACAGATACGCAGTATTTT.

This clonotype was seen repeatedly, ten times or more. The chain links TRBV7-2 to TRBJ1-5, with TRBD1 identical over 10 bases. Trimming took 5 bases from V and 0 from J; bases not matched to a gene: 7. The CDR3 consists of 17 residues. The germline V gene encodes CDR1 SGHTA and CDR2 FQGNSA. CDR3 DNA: TGTGCCAGCAGCCCCCGGACAGGGGGATATAGCAATCAGCCCCAGCATTTT. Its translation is CASSPRTGGYSNQPQHF.

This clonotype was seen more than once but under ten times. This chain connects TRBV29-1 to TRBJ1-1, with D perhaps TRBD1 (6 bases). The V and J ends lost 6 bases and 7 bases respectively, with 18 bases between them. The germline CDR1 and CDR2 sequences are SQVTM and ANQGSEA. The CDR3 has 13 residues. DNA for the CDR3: TGCAGCGTCCACCCGACAGGCCGCTTTGAAGCTTTCTTT. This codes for CSVHPTGRFEAFF.

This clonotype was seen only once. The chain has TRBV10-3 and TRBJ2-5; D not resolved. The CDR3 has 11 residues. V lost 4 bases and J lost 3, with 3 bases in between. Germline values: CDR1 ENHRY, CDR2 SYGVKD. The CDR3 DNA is TGTGCCATCAGTGGGGAAGAGACCCAGTACTTC. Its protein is CAISGEETQYF.

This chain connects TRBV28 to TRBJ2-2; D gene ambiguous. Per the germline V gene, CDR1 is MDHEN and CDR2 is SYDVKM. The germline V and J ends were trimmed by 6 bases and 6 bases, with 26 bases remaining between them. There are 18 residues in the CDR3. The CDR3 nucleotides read TGTGCCAGCAGCCCTGTGGCCGTTCGTTTGAGTGGCGCCGGGGAGCTGTTTTTT. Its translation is CASSPVAVRLSGAGELFF. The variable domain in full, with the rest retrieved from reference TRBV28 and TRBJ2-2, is DVKVTQSSRYLVKRTGEKVFLECVQDMDHENMFWYRQDPGLGLRLIYFSYDVKMKEKGDIPEGYSVSREKKERFSLILESASTNQTSMYLCASSPVAVRLSGAGELFFGEGSRLTVL.

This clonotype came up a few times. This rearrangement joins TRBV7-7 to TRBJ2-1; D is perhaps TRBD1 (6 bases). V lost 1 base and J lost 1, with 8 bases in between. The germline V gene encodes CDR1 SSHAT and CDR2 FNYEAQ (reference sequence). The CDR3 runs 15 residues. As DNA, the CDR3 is TGTGCCAGCAGCTTAGACCAGGGGTCCTACAATGAGCAGTTCTTC. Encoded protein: CASSLDQGSYNEQFF.

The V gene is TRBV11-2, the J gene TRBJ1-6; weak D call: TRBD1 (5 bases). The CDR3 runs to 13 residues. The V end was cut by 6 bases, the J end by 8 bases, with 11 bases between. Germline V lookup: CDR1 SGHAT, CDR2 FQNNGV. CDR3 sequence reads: CASSGARHSPLHF. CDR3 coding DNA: TGTGCCAGCAGTGGGGCCAGACATTCACCCCTCCACTTT.

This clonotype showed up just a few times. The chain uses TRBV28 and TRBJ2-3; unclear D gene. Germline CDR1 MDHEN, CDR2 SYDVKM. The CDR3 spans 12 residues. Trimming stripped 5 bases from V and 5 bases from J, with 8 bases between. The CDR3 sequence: CASSALEDTQYF. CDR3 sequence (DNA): TGTGCCAGCAGTGCACTGGAAGATACGCAGTATTTT.

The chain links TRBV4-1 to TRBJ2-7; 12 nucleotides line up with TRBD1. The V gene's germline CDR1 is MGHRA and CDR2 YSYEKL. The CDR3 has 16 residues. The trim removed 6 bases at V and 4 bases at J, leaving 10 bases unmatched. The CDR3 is CASRPTPGQGAYEQYF. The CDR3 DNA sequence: TGCGCCAGCAGGCCCACTCCGGGACAGGGGGCTTACGAGCAGTACTTC.

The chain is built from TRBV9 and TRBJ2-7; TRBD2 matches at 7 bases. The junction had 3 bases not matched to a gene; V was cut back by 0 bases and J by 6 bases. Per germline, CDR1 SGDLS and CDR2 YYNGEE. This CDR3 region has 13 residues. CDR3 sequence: CASSVVERGEQYF. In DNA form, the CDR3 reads TGTGCCAGCAGCGTAGTAGAGCGGGGCGAGCAGTACTTC. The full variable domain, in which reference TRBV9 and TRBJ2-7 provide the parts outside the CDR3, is DSGVTQTPKHLITATGQRVTLRCSPRSGDLSVYWYQQSLDQGLQFLIQYYNGEERAKGNILERFSAQQFPDLHSELNLSSLELGDSALYFCASSVVERGEQYFGPGTRLTVT.